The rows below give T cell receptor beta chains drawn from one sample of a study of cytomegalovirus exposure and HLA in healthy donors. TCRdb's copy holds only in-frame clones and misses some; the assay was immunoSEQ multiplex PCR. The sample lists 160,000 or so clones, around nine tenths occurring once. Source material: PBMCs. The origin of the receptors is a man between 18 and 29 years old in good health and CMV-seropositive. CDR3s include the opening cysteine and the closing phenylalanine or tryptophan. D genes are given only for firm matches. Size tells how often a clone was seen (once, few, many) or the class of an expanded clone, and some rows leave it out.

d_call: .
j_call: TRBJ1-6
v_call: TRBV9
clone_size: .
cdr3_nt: TGTGCCAGCAGCGTGTCGGGGAATTCACCCCTCCACTTT
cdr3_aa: CASSVSGNSPLHF

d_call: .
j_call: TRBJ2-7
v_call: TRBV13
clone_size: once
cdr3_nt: TGTGCCAGCAGCTCCCGTTCCACAGGGAACGAGCAGTACTTC
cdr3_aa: CASSSRSTGNEQYF

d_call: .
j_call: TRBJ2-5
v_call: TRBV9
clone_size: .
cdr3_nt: TGTGCCAGCAGCGTAGAGGCGGGCCAAGAGACCCAGTACTTC
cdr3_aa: CASSVEAGQETQYF

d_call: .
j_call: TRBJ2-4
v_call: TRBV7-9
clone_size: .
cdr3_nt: TGTGCCAGCAGCCCCCAATTACAGGGAATTCGCATTCAGTACTTC
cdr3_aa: CASSPQLQGIRIQYF

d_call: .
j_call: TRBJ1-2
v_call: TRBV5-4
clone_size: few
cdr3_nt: TGTGCCAGCAGCTTGAACAGGGACTATGGCTACACCTTC
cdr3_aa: CASSLNRDYGYTF

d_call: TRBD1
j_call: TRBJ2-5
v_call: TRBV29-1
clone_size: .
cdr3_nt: TGCAGCGTTCCGGGACAGTGGACGGGTGAGACCCAGTACTTC
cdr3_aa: CSVPGQWTGETQYF

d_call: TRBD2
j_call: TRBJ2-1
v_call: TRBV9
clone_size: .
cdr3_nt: TGTGCCAGCAGCGGAGCCGGGACTAGCGGGAGTGTAACCTACAATGAGCAGTTCTTC
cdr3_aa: CASSGAGTSGSVTYNEQFF

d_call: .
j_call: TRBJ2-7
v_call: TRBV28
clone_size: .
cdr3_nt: TGTGCCAGCAGTTTAAGCAGGTTTACCTACGAGCAGTACTTC
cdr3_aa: CASSLSRFTYEQYF

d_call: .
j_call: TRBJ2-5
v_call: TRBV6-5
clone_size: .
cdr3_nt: TGTGCCAGCAGAGAGAGCGGGCCACTGACCCAGTACTTC
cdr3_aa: CASRESGPLTQYF

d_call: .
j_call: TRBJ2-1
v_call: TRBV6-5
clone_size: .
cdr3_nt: TGTGCCAGCAGTTACTCGGAGACAGGCTTTCGGGATGAGCAGTTCTTC
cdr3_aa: CASSYSETGFRDEQFF

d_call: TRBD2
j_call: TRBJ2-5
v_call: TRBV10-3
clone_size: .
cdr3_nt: TGTGCCTCTTCACTCCGGGGGGAGGAGACCCAGTACTTC
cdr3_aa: CASSLRGEETQYF

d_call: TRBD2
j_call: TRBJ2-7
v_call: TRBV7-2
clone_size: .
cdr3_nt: TGTGCCAGCAGCCCCCAAGCGGGGACCTACGAGCAGTACTTC
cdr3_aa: CASSPQAGTYEQYF

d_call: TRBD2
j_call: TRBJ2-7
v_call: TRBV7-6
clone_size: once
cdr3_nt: TGTGCCAGCAGCTTAGAGGTAGCGGGAGGTCGATACGAGCAGTACTTC
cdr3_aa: CASSLEVAGGRYEQYF

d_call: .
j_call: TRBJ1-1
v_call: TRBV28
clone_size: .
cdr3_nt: TGTGCCAGCAGCCAACGGGGGTCGGAGACTGAAGCTTTCTTT
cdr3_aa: CASSQRGSETEAFF

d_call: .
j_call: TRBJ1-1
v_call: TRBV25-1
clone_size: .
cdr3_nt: TGTGCCAGCAGTTCCCGGGACTTCACTGAAGCTTTCTTT
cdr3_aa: CASSSRDFTEAFF

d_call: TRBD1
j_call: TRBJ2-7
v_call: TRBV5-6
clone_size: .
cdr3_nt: TGTGCCAGCAGCTTCGGGACAGGGGATCACGAGCAGTACTTC
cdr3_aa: CASSFGTGDHEQYF

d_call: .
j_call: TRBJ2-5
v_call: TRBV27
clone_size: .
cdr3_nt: TGTGCCAGCAGTCAAGGATCCCCCAAGAGGTCCCAGTACTTC
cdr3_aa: CASSQGSPKRSQYF

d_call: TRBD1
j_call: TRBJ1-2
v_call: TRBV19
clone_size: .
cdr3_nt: TGTGCCAGTAGTATAGCCACAGGGGGCGCTCTGCGCACCTTC
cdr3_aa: CASSIATGGALRTF

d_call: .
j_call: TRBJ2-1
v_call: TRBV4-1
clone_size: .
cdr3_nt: TGCGCCAGCAGCCCCGGCAATGAGCAGTTCTTC
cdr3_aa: CASSPGNEQFF

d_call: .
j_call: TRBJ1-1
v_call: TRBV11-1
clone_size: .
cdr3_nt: TGTGCCAGCAGCTCCGACAGGTCCGGCACTGAAGCTTTCTTT
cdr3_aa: CASSSDRSGTEAFF

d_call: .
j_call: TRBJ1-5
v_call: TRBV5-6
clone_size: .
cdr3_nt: TGTGCCAGCAGCTGTCTGGGAGATAGCAATCAGCCCCAGCATTTT
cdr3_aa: CASSCLGDSNQPQHF

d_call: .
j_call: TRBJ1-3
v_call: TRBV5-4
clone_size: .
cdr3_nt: TGTGCCAGCAGCTCGACAGGTCCAGGAAACACCATATATTTT
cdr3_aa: CASSSTGPGNTIYF

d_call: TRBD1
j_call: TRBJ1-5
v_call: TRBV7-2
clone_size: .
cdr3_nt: TGTGCCAGCAGCTTATCATCGGAGAGGGGGCTAAGTGGGGCCCAGCATTTT
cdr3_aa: CASSLSSERGLSGAQHF

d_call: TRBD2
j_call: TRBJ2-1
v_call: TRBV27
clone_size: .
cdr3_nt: TGTGCCAGCACCACGTGGGGTCCGGGAGGTTCCTACAATGAGCAGTTCTTC
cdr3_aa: CASTTWGPGGSYNEQFF